This T cell receptor (beta chain) was found in a study of blood T cell repertoires in COVID-19. Study in general: The study drew acute and convalescent COVID-19 samples from the United States, Italy and Spain. From T cells, B-cell-depleted T cells, or PBMCs came the material, which was cDNA or gDNA.

The authors' processing: Estimation of nucleated cell counts was performed using reference gene primer amplification. Generated by immunoSEQ multiplex PCR, the TCRdb table keeps only in-frame clones and is missing some. V and J calls and clone size are given by that table; D and trimming were obtained from the DNA. The sample lists approximately 120,000 clones; about four fifths were seen once. The CDR3 sequence is 19 residues long. The ends were cut back, 4 bases at V and 0 bases at J, with 19 bases in the middle. Germline V gene lookup returns CDR1 MDHEN and CDR2 SYDVKM. The chain recombines TRBV28 with TRBJ2-6; D is possibly TRBD1 (5 bases). The clonotype comes from a man older than 75 with active or convalescent COVID-19. Sequencing was done on a sample of peripheral blood. The CDR3 region is CASSSAPGIGASGANVLTF. The CDR3 nucleotides are TGTGCCAGCAGTTCCGCCCCAGGGATAGGGGCCTCTGGGGCCAACGTCCTGACTTTC.